Listed here are 21 T cell receptor beta chains from one sample, sequenced in a study of T-cell memory formation after mild COVID-19. TCRdb reprocessed the 5' RACE reads with MiXCR, giving one entry per CDR3 protein. This sample has around 300,000 distinct CDR3 sequences; 13% occur once, and the top ten carry over 20%. Source material: PBMCs or a T cell subset sorted from them (not recorded which). These receptors all come from a man between 18 and 35 years old who had mild COVID-19 (a few samples of this study predate the infection). Cell type and time point are not known.

The chain employs TRBV4-1 and TRBJ2-1; 9 bases align to TRBD2. The CDR3 contains 19 residues. V lost 0 bases to trimming and J lost 2 bases; unmatched junction nucleotides: 11. CDR1 is MGHRA, CDR2 YSYEKL, per germline. CDR3 sequence reads: CASSQDPPASGGPYNEQFF. The DNA for the CDR3 is TGCGCCAGCAGCCAAGATCCCCCTGCAAGCGGGGGGCCCTACAATGAGCAGTTCTTC.

This rearrangement joins TRBV27 to TRBJ2-7; possible D gene TRBD1, 6 bases. The length of the CDR3 is 12 residues. Germline CDR1 is MNHEY and CDR2 is SMNVEV (reference sequence). The V gene lost 8 bases and the J gene lost 6 bases, with 14 bases spanning the gap. CDR3 residues: CASPPFRGEQYV. CDR3 nucleotides: TGTGCCAGCCCCCCGTTCAGGGGCGAGCAGTACGTC.

There are a few counts of this clonotype. In nucleotides, the CDR3 is TGTGCCAGCAGTCCGGGTCTACCGAGCTCCTACAATGAGCAGTTCTTC. The encoded protein is CASSPGLPSSYNEQFF. V gene TRBV12-3 or TRBV12-4 combines with J gene TRBJ2-1; D ambiguous. The CDR3 is 16 amino acids. V dropped 5 bases and J dropped 0 bases, with 14 bases sitting between them.

CDR3 DNA: TGTGCCAGCAGCTTGGAGACAGGGGTCGAGCAGTACGTC. Its protein is CASSLETGVEQYV. The chain uses TRBV7-9 and TRBJ2-7; TRBD1 aligns across 8 bases. The CDR3 is 13 residues long. Germline lookup yields CDR1 SEHNR and CDR2 FQNEAQ (reference sequence). After removal of 3 bases from V and 6 bases from J, the junction contained 4 bases not matched to a gene.

This clonotype was observed a few times. V gene TRBV28 combines with J gene TRBJ1-6, with a possible D match to TRBD1 (6 bases). Looked up from germline, CDR1 is MDHEN and CDR2 is SYDVKM. V was clipped by 6 bases and J by 9 bases, with 18 bases between them. This CDR3 contains 15 residues. This CDR3 reads CASSLDRTAASPLHF. The CDR3 nucleotides are TGTGCCAGCAGCCTCGACAGGACCGCGGCTTCACCCCTCCACTTT.

The chain links TRBV12-3 or TRBV12-4 to TRBJ1-2; D is unresolved. V lost 0 bases and J 7 bases, leaving 9 bases between the germline ends. This CDR3 is built from 13 residues. Written as DNA, the CDR3 is TGTGCCAGCAGTTTAGCCGCCGGGGTTGGCTACACCTTC. Protein: CASSLAAGVGYTF.

This clonotype has only a few counts. The chain joins TRBV2 to TRBJ1-5; D possibly corresponds to TRBD1 (5 bases). V was pared by 8 bases and J by 5 bases, with 10 bases between. The CDR3 length is 12 residues. Germline V gives CDR1 SNHLY, CDR2 FYNNEI. The CDR3 is CASRGDYQPQHF. The CDR3 DNA sequence: TGTGCCAGCCGAGGGGATTATCAGCCCCAGCATTTT.

The V gene is TRBV3-1, the J gene TRBJ1-3; D call uncertain. The CDR3 is made up of 13 amino acids. The germline V gene has CDR1 LGHDT and CDR2 YNNKEL (reference sequence). Trimming pared 0 bases from V and 7 bases from J, leaving 7 bases between. The CDR3 sequence is CASSQEGQNTIYF. The DNA of the CDR3 is TGTGCCAGCAGCCAAGAAGGGCAGAACACCATATATTTT.

This clonotype turned up a few times. V usage is TRBV15 and J usage is TRBJ1-1; D call uncertain. Germline V gene lookup returns CDR1 LNHNV and CDR2 YYDKDF (reference sequence). The CDR3 has 14 residues. V gave up 0 bases and J gave up 10 bases, with 15 bases separating them. CDR3 in amino acids: CATSREGRPQRAFF. The DNA of the CDR3 is TGTGCCACCAGCAGAGAGGGCAGGCCACAGAGAGCTTTCTTT.

This clonotype showed up just a few times. The rearrangement links TRBV5-1 to TRBJ2-2; a possible D gene is TRBD1 (6 bases). CDR3 length: 15 residues. V lost 3 bases to trimming and J lost 4 bases, with 13 bases between them. The germline V gene has CDR1 SGHRS and CDR2 YFSETQ. The DNA for the CDR3 is TGCGCCAGCAGCTACGGACAGAGGAGCACCGGGGAGCTGTTTTTT. Translating it yields CASSYGQRSTGELFF.

This clonotype was seen repeatedly, ten times or more. The chain is built from TRBV6-6 and TRBJ2-7, with D unclear. The germline V gene has CDR1 MNHNY and CDR2 SVGAGI (reference sequence). The CDR3 sequence is 13 residues long. V was shortened by 11 bases and J by 0 bases, with 14 bases between the two germline ends. CDR3: CAAMRTGSYEQYF. In DNA, the CDR3 is TGTGCCGCCATGAGGACCGGCTCCTACGAGCAGTACTTC.

This clonotype has a handful of counts. The DNA of the CDR3 is TGTGCCAGCAGTGTAGGCCAGCCGCCCCAGCATTTT. Protein: CASSVGQPPQHF. The V call is TRBV6-2 or TRBV6-3, the J call TRBJ1-5; D not resolved. The CDR3 runs to 12 residues. CDR1 and CDR2 (germline): MNHEY, SVGEGT. Trimming left V 5 bases short and J 9 bases short, with 11 bases between.

The chain carries TRBV28 and TRBJ2-3; 12 bases match TRBD2. Germline V gives CDR1 MDHEN, CDR2 SYDVKM. V shed 4 bases, J shed 4 bases, and the junction held 6 bases outside the gene matches. The CDR3 extends over 16 amino acids. DNA of the CDR3: TGTGCCAGCAGTTCTCCTGGACTAGCGGGGTCAGATACGCAGTATTTT. Protein: CASSSPGLAGSDTQYF. Variable domain in full (rest from reference TRBV28 and TRBJ2-3): DVKVTQSSRYLVKRTGEKVFLECVQDMDHENMFWYRQDPGLGLRLIYFSYDVKMKEKGDIPEGYSVSREKKERFSLILESASTNQTSMYLCASSSPGLAGSDTQYFGPGTRLTVL.

This clonotype has a count of ten or more. The rearrangement uses TRBV5-1 and TRBJ1-1, with D uncertain. The length of the CDR3 is 14 residues. Trimming took 4 bases from V and 0 from J, leaving 10 bases between them. Germline V CDR1 and CDR2: SGHRS, YFSETQ. The DNA for the CDR3 is TGCGCCAGCAGCGTAGCTCGTATGAACACTGAAGCTTTCTTT. Its translation is CASSVARMNTEAFF.

This clonotype was seen many times. CDR3 sequence: CASSLASSSGGYSSYEQYV. The CDR3 nucleotides are TGTGCCAGCAGCTTGGCCAGTTCCAGCGGGGGTTACAGCTCCTACGAGCAGTACGTC. J is TRBJ2-7 and V is TRBV5-6; 8 nucleotides agree with TRBD2. The CDR3 contains 19 residues. Unmatched junction bases numbered 14, after V lost 0 bases and J lost 0 bases. Germline lookup yields CDR1 SGHDT and CDR2 YYEEEE.

There are a few counts of this clonotype. The chain combines TRBV18 with TRBJ1-3; 7 positions agree with TRBD1. CDR3 length: 15 residues. V lost 3 bases to trimming and J lost 6 bases; unmatched junction nucleotides: 8. Germline-derived CDR1 and CDR2 are KGHSH and LQKENI. This CDR3 is CASSPEPTGLNTIYF. CDR3 nucleotides: TGTGCCAGCTCACCGGAACCGACAGGGCTAAACACCATATATTTT.

This sequence joins TRBV7-2 and TRBJ1-4; D might be TRBD1 (6 bases). CDR3 length: 13 residues. CDR1 and CDR2 from the germline V gene are SGHTA and FQGNSA. With 5 bases removed from V and 5 bases from J, the gap between germline ends came to 9 bases. The CDR3: CASSATGNEKLFF. DNA for the CDR3: TGTGCCAGCAGCGCCACAGGGAATGAAAAACTGTTTTTT.

This clonotype showed up just a few times. The rearrangement links TRBV7-3 to TRBJ1-2; TRBD1 agrees at 9 bases. In germline, CDR1 is SGHTA, CDR2 FQGTGA. CDR3 length: 13 amino acids. Germline trimming cut 6 bases from V and 8 bases from J; bases unmatched to any gene: 7. The CDR3 here is CASSTGGASGYTF. The DNA of the CDR3 is TGTGCCAGCAGTACAGGGGGCGCCTCGGGCTACACCTTC.

The CDR3 protein is CASSLTYREGVDGYTF. CDR3 DNA sequence: TGTGCCAGCAGCTTAACCTACAGGGAGGGAGTTGATGGCTACACCTTC. The V call is TRBV7-2, the J call TRBJ1-2, with D maybe TRBD1 (6 bases). The CDR3 has 16 amino acids. V was clipped by 2 bases and J by 6 bases, with 19 bases between them. Germline values: CDR1 SGHTA, CDR2 FQGNSA.

Comments on this clonotype: Likely a read error: the CDR3 ends without its conserved phenylalanine or tryptophan. The gene calls are TRBV30 and TRBJ2-1; maybe TRBD2 (5 bases). The germline CDR1 and CDR2 sequences are GTSNPN and SVGIG (reference sequence). Trimming removed 1 base from V and 7 bases from J, with 8 bases in between. This CDR3 spans 12 amino acids. The CDR3 is CAWSAGSNEQFI. CDR3 coding DNA: TGTGCCTGGAGTGCGGGGTCAAATGAGCAGTTCATC.

This clonotype was picked up a small number of times. The V gene is TRBV12-3 or TRBV12-4, the J gene TRBJ1-1; no firm D call. The CDR3 has 14 residues. With 2 bases removed from V and 0 bases from J, the gap between germline ends came to 7 bases. The CDR3 reads CASSLQEMNTEAFF. The CDR3, as DNA: TGTGCCAGCAGTTTACAGGAGATGAACACTGAAGCTTTCTTT.